This is a list of T cell receptor beta chains from one sample in a study of CD4 T cells in relation to SARS-CoV-2 and coronaviruses. Sequenced by immunoSEQ multiplex PCR; TCRdb stores in-frame clones only, minus some. The data contain 10,000 to 11,000 clones, 80% to 85% of them singletons. Their recognized antigens are unknown. Sequenced input: CD4+ T cells from PBMCs, cultured in vitro. Receptors originate from a human donor in good health. Each CDR3 is given with its conserved first and last residue. The D gene is left open where the match is weak. Clone sizes are given selectively: once, few, many, or a class where the clone is expanded.

j_gene,len,v_gene,abundance,d_gene,CDR3aa,CDR3nt
TRBJ2-7,14,TRBV10-3,.,.,CAISEGRSINEQYF,TGTGCCATCAGTGAGGGGCGAAGTATTAACGAGCAGTACTTC
TRBJ2-5,15,TRBV27,.,.,CASSLNGPSSETQYF,TGTGCCAGCAGTTTAAATGGGCCTAGTTCAGAGACCCAGTACTTC
TRBJ2-5,18,TRBV3-1/TRBV3-2,.,.,CASSQGRGTVATLETQYF,TGTGCCAGCAGCCAAGGAAGGGGGACGGTTGCCACACTAGAGACCCAGTACTTC
TRBJ2-3,13,TRBV5-1,once,.,CASSSPSTDTQYF,TGCGCCAGCAGCTCCCCTAGCACAGATACGCAGTATTTT
TRBJ1-2,15,TRBV7-9,.,.,CASSLPVERNYGYTF,TGTGCCAGCAGCTTACCGGTCGAACGAAACTATGGCTACACCTTC
TRBJ1-1,14,TRBV3-1/TRBV3-2,.,.,CASSQDYLNTEAFF,TGTGCCAGCAGCCAAGACTACTTGAACACTGAAGCTTTCTTT
TRBJ1-2,13,TRBV30,.,.,CAWSEDLLYGYTF,TGTGCCTGGAGTGAGGATCTCCTCTATGGCTACACCTTC
TRBJ2-1,15,TRBV6-5,.,TRBD2,CASSLAGATYNEQFF,TGTGCCAGCAGTTTAGCGGGGGCCACCTACAATGAGCAGTTCTTC
TRBJ2-2,14,TRBV5-1,.,.,CASGGAMNTGELFF,TGCGCCAGCGGGGGGGCGATGAACACCGGGGAGCTGTTTTTT
TRBJ1-1,13,TRBV27,.,.,CASSFNMNTEAFF,TGTGCCAGCAGTTTCAACATGAACACTGAAGCTTTCTTT
TRBJ2-2,18,TRBV19,.,TRBD1,CASSSLTGTATNTGELFF,TGTGCCAGTAGTAGCCTTACCGGGACAGCGACGAACACCGGGGAGCTGTTTTTT
TRBJ2-7,11,TRBV29-1,.,.,CSVGGQIEQYF,TGCAGCGTTGGTGGACAGATAGAGCAGTACTTC
TRBJ2-2,14,TRBV11-3,.,TRBD1,CASSLGTVDGELFF,TGTGCCAGCAGCTTGGGGACAGTTGACGGGGAGCTGTTTTTT
TRBJ1-1,13,TRBV7-2,.,.,CASSSVMNTEAFF,TGTGCCAGCAGCTCAGTTATGAACACTGAAGCTTTCTTT
TRBJ2-1,14,TRBV3-1/TRBV3-2,.,.,CASSQGGSHNEQFF,TGTGCCAGCAGCCAGGGGGGCTCCCACAATGAGCAGTTCTTC
TRBJ1-1,15,TRBV5-1,.,.,CASSLARTGNTEAFF,TGCGCCAGCAGCTTGGCACGGACGGGGAACACTGAAGCTTTCTTT
TRBJ1-2,16,TRBV9,.,TRBD1,CASSAGGAGGAYGYTF,TGTGCCAGCAGCGCGGGGGGGGCAGGGGGCGCCTATGGCTACACCTTC
TRBJ2-3,17,TRBV4-1,few,TRBD2,CASTERTSGAYTDTQYF,TGCGCCAGCACCGAAAGGACTAGCGGGGCCTACACAGATACGCAGTATTTT
TRBJ2-1,14,TRBV6-5,once,.,CASSRRASRNEQFF,TGTGCCAGCAGCCGCCGGGCTAGCCGCAATGAGCAGTTCTTC
TRBJ2-2,13,TRBV12-3/TRBV12-4,.,.,CASSLVYNGELFF,TGTGCCAGCAGTTTAGTGTACAACGGGGAGCTGTTTTTT
TRBJ2-5,12,TRBV10-3,.,.,CAIGPNQETQYF,TGTGCCATCGGCCCGAATCAAGAGACCCAGTACTTC
TRBJ2-7,12,TRBV27,few,TRBD1,CASSIGQGLWYF,TGTGCCAGCAGTATAGGACAGGGATTATGGTACTTC
TRBJ2-2,14,TRBV5-1,.,.,CASSFEGGTGELFF,TGCGCCAGCAGCTTTGAGGGCGGCACCGGGGAGCTGTTTTTT
TRBJ1-6,13,TRBV27,.,.,CASSSQLGSPLHF,TGTGCCAGCAGTTCGCAGTTAGGCTCACCCCTCCACTTT
TRBJ1-6,13,TRBV4-1,.,.,CASSQEASGPLHF,TGCGCCAGCAGTCAAGAGGCCTCGGGTCCCCTCCACTTT
TRBJ1-3,17,TRBV18,.,.,CASSPRAGMESGNTIYF,TGTGCCAGCTCACCACGGGCAGGTATGGAATCTGGAAACACCATATATTTT
TRBJ2-1,14,TRBV28,.,.,CASSTPGTHDEQFF,TGTGCCAGCAGTACCCCCGGGACCCACGATGAGCAGTTCTTC
TRBJ2-7,16,TRBV7-9,.,TRBD1,CASSLAGTGARYEQYF,TGTGCCAGCAGTCTAGCCGGGACAGGGGCCCGCTACGAGCAGTACTTC
TRBJ2-1,13,TRBV6-2/TRBV6-3,.,.,CASSLPLDGEQFF,TGTGCCAGCAGTTTACCGTTAGACGGTGAGCAGTTCTTC
TRBJ2-2,14,TRBV7-7,.,TRBD1,CASSAQGATGELFF,TGTGCCAGCAGCGCACAGGGGGCGACCGGGGAGCTGTTTTTT
TRBJ1-2,15,TRBV7-2,few,.,CASSLGTRNNYGYTF,TGTGCCAGCAGCTTAGGGACACGGAATAACTATGGCTACACCTTC
TRBJ1-2,14,TRBV18,.,TRBD1,CASSPEGGNYGYTF,TGTGCCAGCTCACCCGAAGGGGGCAACTATGGCTACACCTTC
TRBJ1-1,13,TRBV15,.,.,CATSRDARTEAFF,TGTGCCACCAGCAGAGATGCTCGGACTGAAGCTTTCTTT
TRBJ1-2,14,TRBV6-5,.,.,CASSYAGANYGYTF,TGTGCCAGCAGTTACGCAGGGGCTAACTATGGCTACACCTTC
TRBJ2-3,15,TRBV4-3,.,TRBD2,CASMKGTTLTDTQYF,TGCGCCAGCATGAAGGGGACTACCCTCACAGATACGCAGTATTTT
TRBJ2-5,14,TRBV4-2,.,TRBD2,CASSQRGGDETQYF,TGTGCCAGCAGCCAACGGGGGGGCGACGAGACCCAGTACTTC
TRBJ2-5,13,TRBV29-1,.,.,CSVGGAGRETQYF,TGCAGCGTCGGGGGTGCGGGGAGAGAGACCCAGTACTTC
TRBJ2-1,15,TRBV19,few,TRBD2,CASSTGLAGGNEQFF,TGTGCCAGTAGTACGGGACTAGCGGGAGGAAATGAGCAGTTCTTC
TRBJ2-6,16,TRBV7-3,.,.,CASSLRYSSGANVLTF,TGTGCCAGCAGCTTGAGGTATAGCTCTGGGGCCAACGTCCTGACTTTC
TRBJ2-3,16,TRBV3-1/TRBV3-2,.,.,CASSPDGIPFPDTQYF,TGTGCCAGCAGCCCAGACGGGATCCCTTTCCCAGATACGCAGTATTTT
TRBJ2-5,14,TRBV5-1,.,.,CASSLVSSQETQYF,TGCGCCAGCAGCTTGGTTTCTAGCCAAGAGACCCAGTACTTC
TRBJ2-7,12,TRBV3-1/TRBV3-2,.,TRBD2,CASSPREYEQYF,TGTGCCAGCAGCCCGCGGGAGTACGAGCAGTACTTC
TRBJ2-5,14,TRBV12-5,once,.,CASGPGEEGETQYF,TGTGCTAGTGGTCCGGGAGAAGAGGGAGAGACCCAGTACTTC
TRBJ1-1,13,TRBV10-1,.,.,CASSAQGSTEAFF,TGCGCCAGCAGTGCACAGGGATCGACTGAAGCTTTCTTT
TRBJ1-4,15,TRBV4-2,once,.,CASSQDRGSNEKLFF,TGTGCCAGCAGCCAAGATCGGGGCTCTAATGAAAAACTGTTTTTT
TRBJ2-7,13,TRBV19,.,TRBD1,CASSTTGGYEQYF,TGTGCCAGTAGTACTACAGGGGGCTACGAGCAGTACTTC
TRBJ2-1,14,TRBV7-8,.,.,CASSLGVSYNEQFF,TGTGCCAGCAGCTTAGGGGTGTCCTACAATGAGCAGTTCTTC
TRBJ1-1,14,TRBV6-5,.,.,CASSFSARNTEAFF,TGTGCCAGCAGTTTCTCAGCGAGGAACACTGAAGCTTTCTTT
TRBJ1-4,16,TRBV7-8,.,TRBD1,CASSPSGTGNSEKLFF,TGTGCCAGCAGCCCGTCCGGGACAGGGAATAGCGAAAAACTGTTTTTT
TRBJ2-1,13,TRBV28,.,TRBD2,CASDGGGGNEQFF,TGTGCCAGCGATGGGGGGGGTGGAAATGAGCAGTTCTTC
TRBJ2-1,14,TRBV19,.,.,CASTGLAPLGEQFF,TGTGCCAGTACCGGGTTAGCGCCGTTGGGTGAGCAGTTCTTC
TRBJ1-1,8,TRBV20-1,.,.,CSASRAFF,TGCAGTGCTAGCCGGGCTTTCTTT
TRBJ1-2,16,TRBV4-3,.,TRBD1,CASSQGADRGSYGYTF,TGCGCCAGCAGCCAAGGGGCGGACAGGGGATCATATGGCTACACCTTC
TRBJ2-5,13,TRBV5-1,once,.,CASSLDQRETQYF,TGCGCCAGCAGCTTGGACCAAAGGGAGACCCAGTACTTC
TRBJ2-7,17,TRBV19,.,TRBD2,CASSISLGASGGREQYF,TGTGCCAGTAGTATAAGTCTTGGGGCCAGCGGGGGACGTGAGCAGTACTTC
TRBJ2-5,14,TRBV7-9,.,TRBD1,CASSPTGGVETQYF,TGTGCCAGCAGCCCGACAGGGGGCGTAGAGACCCAGTACTTC
TRBJ2-7,13,TRBV25-1,.,.,CASSGGGLYEQYF,TGTGCCAGCAGTGGTGGGGGGCTCTACGAGCAGTACTTC